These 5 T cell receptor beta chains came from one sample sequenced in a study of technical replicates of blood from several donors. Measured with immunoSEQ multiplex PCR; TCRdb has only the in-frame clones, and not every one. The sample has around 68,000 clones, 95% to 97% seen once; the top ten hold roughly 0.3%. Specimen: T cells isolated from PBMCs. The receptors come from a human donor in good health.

CDR3 residues: CAWSVGQGYGYTF. As DNA, the CDR3 is TGTGCCTGGAGTGTAGGGCAGGGCTATGGCTACACCTTC. V is TRBV30 and J is TRBJ1-2; a weak D match, TRBD1 (5 bases). V was cut by 0 bases and J by 4 bases, with 9 bases left in between. Germline V gene data show CDR1 as GTSNPN and CDR2 as SVGIG (reference sequence). CDR3 size: 13 residues.

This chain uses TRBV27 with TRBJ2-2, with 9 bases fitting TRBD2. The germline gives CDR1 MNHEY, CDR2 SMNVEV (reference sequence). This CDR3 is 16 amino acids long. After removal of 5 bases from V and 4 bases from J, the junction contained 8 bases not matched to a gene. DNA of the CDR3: TGTGCCAGCAGTCCCAGGCTAGCGGGACCCACCGGGGAGCTGTTTTTT. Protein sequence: CASSPRLAGPTGELFF.

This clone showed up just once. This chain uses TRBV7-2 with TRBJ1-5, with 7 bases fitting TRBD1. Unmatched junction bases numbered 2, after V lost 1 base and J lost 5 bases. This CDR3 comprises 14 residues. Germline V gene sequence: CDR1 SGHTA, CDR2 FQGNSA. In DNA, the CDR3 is TGTGCCAGCAGCTTAGAAGGGGGCGATCAGCCCCAGCATTTT. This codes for CASSLEGGDQPQHF.

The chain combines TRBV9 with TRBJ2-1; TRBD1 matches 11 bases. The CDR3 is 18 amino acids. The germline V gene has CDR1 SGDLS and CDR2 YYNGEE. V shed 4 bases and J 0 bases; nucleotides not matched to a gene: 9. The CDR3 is CASSPGTGGSSSYNEQFF. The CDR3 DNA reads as TGTGCCAGCAGCCCCGGGACAGGGGGTTCTAGCTCCTACAATGAGCAGTTCTTC.

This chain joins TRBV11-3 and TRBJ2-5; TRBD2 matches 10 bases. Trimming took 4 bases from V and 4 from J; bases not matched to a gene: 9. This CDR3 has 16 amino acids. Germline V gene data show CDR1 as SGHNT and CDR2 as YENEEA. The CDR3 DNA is TGTGCCAGCAGCTGGCGAGCGGGAGGGCTTGGAGAGACCCAGTACTTC. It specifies CASSWRAGGLGETQYF.